This passage covers 21 T cell receptor beta chains from one sample sequenced in a study of T cells in Graves' hyperthyroidism and ophthalmopathy. RNA transcripts gave rise to amplified TCR beta CDR3 regions. The HTBI primer set was used in a first-round RT-PCR of the TCR CDR3. TCRdb reprocessed the multiplex PCR reads via MiXCR and lists one record per CDR3 protein. Found here are 490,000 or so distinct CDR3 sequences, approximately 22% of them singletons; the top ten hold around 54%. The specimen was blood. All receptors come from a woman aged 70 to 79 with Graves' ophthalmopathy.

The V call is TRBV24-1, the J call TRBJ2-1; 9 bases match TRBD1. Trimming took 7 bases from V and 7 from J; bases not matched to a gene: 7. This CDR3 spans 14 amino acids. Germline V lookup: CDR1 KGHDR, CDR2 SFDVKD. CDR3 nucleotide sequence: TGTGCCACCAGATCGACAGGGGGGTCTAATGAGCAGTTCTTC. Amino acid sequence: CATRSTGGSNEQFF.

This clonotype was recorded at least ten times. The chain couples TRBV7-9 to TRBJ2-5; TRBD2 is a possible D gene (6 bases). The CDR3 sequence is 12 residues long. V lost 6 bases, J lost 5 bases, and 10 bases lay in between. CDR1 is SEHNR and CDR2 is FQNEAQ in the germline V gene (reference sequence). As DNA, the CDR3 is TGTGCCAGCAGTTTTGGGGGGGAGACCCAGTACTTC. Its protein is CASSFGGETQYF.

Ten or more counts support this clonotype. This chain uses TRBV27 with TRBJ1-1; no clear D gene. The CDR3 has 13 amino acids. V dropped 8 bases and J dropped 0 bases, with 10 bases sitting between them. From germline, CDR1 is MNHEY and CDR2 SMNVEV (reference sequence). Written as DNA, the CDR3 is TGTGCCAGCTTCTTCCGGATGAACACTGAAGCTTTCTTT. Protein product: CASFFRMNTEAFF.

The V gene is TRBV20-1, the J gene TRBJ2-7, with 8 positions matching TRBD2. The CDR3 length is 16 residues. The germline V gene encodes CDR1 DFQATT and CDR2 SNEGSKA (reference sequence). Unmatched junction bases numbered 16, after V lost 4 bases and J lost 5 bases. CDR3 residues: CSAIPAGEGTGHEQYF. In DNA, the CDR3 is TGCAGTGCTATTCCAGCGGGAGAAGGTACGGGGCACGAGCAGTACTTC.

This clonotype was seen at least ten times. The chain couples TRBV28 to TRBJ2-3; 7 nucleotides line up with TRBD1. The germline CDR1 and CDR2 sequences are MDHEN and SYDVKM. V shed 5 bases and J 5 bases; nucleotides not matched to a gene: 19. CDR3 length: 18 residues. In DNA, the CDR3 is TGTGCCAGCAGTCGCCGGGACAGAAGGAAGTTATTAGGAGATACGCAGTATTTT. Its protein product is CASSRRDRRKLLGDTQYF.

About this clonotype itself: The junction and the germline gene differ at one end; a read error may be behind it. This chain links TRBV11-2 with TRBJ2-5, with D tentatively TRBD1 (6 bases). Germline V lookup: CDR1 SGHAT, CDR2 FQNNGV. The CDR3 covers 15 residues. Written as DNA, the CDR3 is TGCGCCAGCAGCCAAATGGGGGCGTGGGCAGAGACCCAGTACTTC. Protein product: CASSQMGAWAETQYF.

The genes are TRBV6-1 and TRBJ2-1; 13 positions agree with TRBD2. The V gene end was trimmed by 5 bases and the J gene end by 6 bases; junction bases not matched to a gene: 4. The CDR3 contains 15 residues. The germline CDR1 and CDR2 sequences are MNHNS and SASEGT. The CDR3 here is CASSLWTSGSNEQFF. The DNA of the CDR3 is TGTGCCAGCAGTTTGTGGACTAGCGGGAGCAATGAGCAGTTCTTC.

V usage is TRBV7-2 and J usage is TRBJ1-5, with a weak D call TRBD1 (6 bases). V was clipped by 8 bases and J by 4 bases, with 15 bases between them. This CDR3 has 14 residues. Germline loops: CDR1 SGHTA, CDR2 FQGNSA. The CDR3 loop is CASGPGHINQPQHF. CDR3 DNA sequence: TGTGCCAGCGGCCCGGGACATATTAATCAGCCCCAGCATTTT.

This clonotype was counted a few times. The gene calls are TRBV20-1 and TRBJ2-5; 7 bases fit TRBD2. Trimming took 8 bases from V and 4 from J; bases not matched to a gene: 7. The CDR3 sequence is 12 residues long. Germline lookup yields CDR1 DFQATT and CDR2 SNEGSKA (reference sequence). The CDR3 DNA reads TGCAGTTTTGGCGGGAGTGGAGAGACCCAGTACTTC. It encodes CSFGGSGETQYF.

This chain uses TRBV15 with TRBJ1-6, with 7 bases that match TRBD1. The trim removed 0 bases at V and 9 bases at J, leaving 8 bases unmatched. The germline V gene has CDR1 LNHNV and CDR2 YYDKDF (reference sequence). The CDR3 covers 16 residues. The CDR3 bases are TGTGCCACCAGCAGAGAACGAAGAGGGGGCGGTTCACCCCTCCACTTT. It yields the protein CATSRERRGGGSPLHF.

This clonotype was observed many times. The J gene is TRBJ1-1, the V gene TRBV12-3 or TRBV12-4, with unresolved D. The germline V and J ends were trimmed by 7 bases and 2 bases, with 11 bases remaining between them. The CDR3 extends over 13 amino acids. Here the CDR3 DNA reads TGTGCCAGCAATCCGCAAATAAACACTGAAGCTTTCTTT. Encoded protein: CASNPQINTEAFF.

The chain links TRBV5-1 to TRBJ2-1; D unclear. The V end was cut by 0 bases, the J end by 3 bases, with 7 bases between. Germline CDR1 reads SGHRS; CDR2 reads YFSETQ. This CDR3 comprises 14 residues. CDR3 sequence (DNA): TGCGCCAGCAGCTTGGCCGCGGTCTACAATGAGCAGTTCTTC. Encoded protein: CASSLAAVYNEQFF.

This clonotype was detected a few times. The chain carries TRBV25-1 and TRBJ1-4; D is undetermined. Germline V gene sequence: CDR1 MGHDK, CDR2 SYGVNS. V shed 7 bases and J shed 7 bases, with 13 bases lying between them. The CDR3 loop spans 13 amino acids. The CDR3 reads CASNRGPSEKLFF. The CDR3 DNA is TGTGCCAGCAATAGAGGACCGAGTGAAAAACTGTTTTTT.

There are many counts of this clonotype. V is TRBV11-2 and J is TRBJ2-1; D remains ambiguous. CDR1 is SGHAT, CDR2 FQNNGV, per germline. The V and J ends lost 1 base and 0 bases respectively, with 7 bases between them. The CDR3 is made up of 15 amino acids. The CDR3: CASSLAHGSYNEQFF. CDR3 sequence (DNA): TGTGCCAGCAGCTTAGCCCACGGCTCCTACAATGAGCAGTTCTTC.

Only a few counts were recorded for this clonotype. The chain uses TRBV6-6 and TRBJ1-6; D perhaps matches TRBD1 (5 bases). The V and J ends lost 2 bases and 9 bases respectively, with 11 bases between them. Germline V gene data show CDR1 as MNHNY and CDR2 as SVGAGI (reference sequence). This CDR3 is built from 14 residues. The CDR3 bases are TGTGCCAGCAGTTACGTGGGGGATCCTTCACCCCTCCACTTT. Amino acid sequence: CASSYVGDPSPLHF.

This chain connects TRBV7-6 to TRBJ1-2; D is uncertain. Germline CDR1 SGHVS, CDR2 FNYEAQ. This CDR3 comprises 14 residues. V lost 1 base, J lost 5 bases, and 11 bases lay in between. CDR3 residues: CASSLGKGPYGYTF. CDR3 in DNA: TGTGCCAGCAGCTTAGGGAAGGGTCCTTATGGCTACACCTTC.

This clonotype has a count of ten or more. J is TRBJ1-1 and V is TRBV7-2; D perhaps matches TRBD1 (6 bases). This CDR3 region has 15 residues. In germline, CDR1 is SGHTA, CDR2 FQGNSA. The V end lost 3 bases, the J end lost 1 base, and 12 bases lay between the germline ends. CDR3 sequence: CASSFSGASNTEAFF. The CDR3 bases are TGTGCCAGCAGCTTTTCAGGGGCCTCGAACACTGAAGCTTTCTTT.

This clonotype appeared a few times. The V gene is TRBV10-3, the J gene TRBJ2-2; tentatively, D is TRBD1 (6 bases). Germline values: CDR1 ENHRY, CDR2 SYGVKD. V was shortened by 0 bases and J by 0 bases, with 14 bases between the two germline ends. The length of the CDR3 is 18 residues. CDR3 in DNA: TGTGCCATCAGTGAGTCCCCCCTCAGGGGACCGAACACCGGGGAGCTGTTTTTT. Translated, it gives CAISESPLRGPNTGELFF.

In regard to this clonotype: Germline and junction disagree at one end, which may indicate a read error. The genes are TRBV7-9 and TRBJ2-3; 13 bases line up with TRBD2. Germline loops: CDR1 SEHNR, CDR2 FQNEAQ (reference sequence). This CDR3 comprises 19 residues. This CDR3 reads CASSDLTSGRALSTDAQYF. In DNA form, the CDR3 reads TGTGCCAGCAGCGACCTCACTAGCGGGAGGGCTTTGTCGACAGATGCGCAGTATTTT.

This clonotype came up many times. The J gene is TRBJ2-5, the V gene TRBV7-2, with D unresolved. The CDR3 sequence is 14 residues long. CDR1 and CDR2 (germline): SGHTA, FQGNSA. Deletions cut 1 base from V and 2 bases from J, with 8 bases between. The CDR3 region is CASSLGTLQETQYF. CDR3 DNA sequence: TGTGCCAGCAGCTTAGGGACGTTGCAAGAGACCCAGTACTTC.

The rearrangement joins TRBV20-1 to TRBJ1-2, with D tentatively TRBD1 (5 bases). V was cut by 6 bases and J by 0 bases, with 11 bases left in between. CDR3 length: 13 amino acids. Germline CDR1 is DFQATT and CDR2 is SNEGSKA (reference sequence). This CDR3 reads CSARQRANYGYTF. DNA of the CDR3: TGCAGTGCCAGACAGAGAGCTAACTATGGCTACACCTTC.